The rows below give T cell receptor beta chains drawn from one sample of a study of blood T cells in healthy people across ages. TCRdb used MiXCR to reprocess the 5' RACE reads, holding one entry per CDR3 protein. This sample has hundreds of thousands of distinct CDR3 sequences, with roughly three fifths found just once. Input material: blood. The receptors here all came from a man aged 35 to 55 in good health. CDR3s include the opening cysteine and the closing phenylalanine or tryptophan. Fields, in order: V gene, D gene, clone size, J gene, CDR3 protein, CDR3 DNA. A D gene is named only where the DNA matches it firmly. Size is stated for part of the rows, as once, few or many counts, or as a class when the clone is expanded.

V gene: TRBV7-3; D gene: TRBD1; clone size: .; J gene: TRBJ2-7; CDR3 protein: CASSSFRDSSYEQYF; CDR3 DNA: TGTGCCAGCAGCTCTTTCCGGGACAGCTCCTACGAGCAGTACTTC
V gene: TRBV7-3; D gene: .; clone size: few; J gene: TRBJ2-5; CDR3 protein: CASSLPDSPQYF; CDR3 DNA: TGTGCCAGCAGCTTACCCGACAGCCCACAGTACTTC
V gene: TRBV6-6; D gene: TRBD1; clone size: .; J gene: TRBJ2-7; CDR3 protein: CASSRQGHEQYF; CDR3 DNA: TGTGCCAGCAGCAGACAGGGCCACGAGCAGTACTTC
V gene: TRBV29-1; D gene: .; clone size: once; J gene: TRBJ1-2; CDR3 protein: CSVEDPQLANYGYTF; CDR3 DNA: TGCAGCGTTGAAGATCCCCAGTTAGCTAACTATGGCTACACCTTC
V gene: TRBV10-3; D gene: TRBD2; clone size: .; J gene: TRBJ2-5; CDR3 protein: CAISEDGGGSYDNEQYF; CDR3 DNA: TGTGCCATCAGTGAGGATGGCGGCGGGAGTTACGACAATGAGCAGTACTTC
V gene: TRBV20-1; D gene: TRBD2; clone size: few; J gene: TRBJ2-4; CDR3 protein: CSAIAGSGRDIQYF; CDR3 DNA: TGCAGTGCTATAGCGGGTAGCGGGAGGGACATTCAGTACTTC
V gene: TRBV14; D gene: TRBD2; clone size: .; J gene: TRBJ2-3; CDR3 protein: CASSQVLGLAGSDTQYF; CDR3 DNA: TGTGCCAGCAGCCAAGTCCTCGGACTAGCGGGATCAGATACGCAGTATTTT
V gene: TRBV20-1; D gene: .; clone size: .; J gene: TRBJ2-3; CDR3 protein: CSARVPASTDTQYF; CDR3 DNA: TGCAGTGCTAGAGTTCCGGCCAGCACAGATACGCAGTATTTT
V gene: TRBV15; D gene: .; clone size: .; J gene: TRBJ2-1; CDR3 protein: CATSRPTTAEQFF; CDR3 DNA: TGTGCCACCAGCAGACCCACGACGGCGGAGCAGTTCTTC
V gene: TRBV7-3; D gene: TRBD2; clone size: few; J gene: TRBJ2-7; CDR3 protein: CASSLRGGFGEQYF; CDR3 DNA: TGTGCCAGCAGCTTAAGGGGAGGGTTCGGTGAGCAGTACTTC
V gene: TRBV24-1; D gene: .; clone size: few; J gene: TRBJ2-5; CDR3 protein: CATSDFLGGAPSGEETQYF; CDR3 DNA: TGTGCCACCAGTGATTTTCTTGGCGGAGCCCCCTCGGGGGAAGAGACCCAGTACTTC
V gene: TRBV6-5; D gene: TRBD1; clone size: few; J gene: TRBJ1-5; CDR3 protein: CASSPGQNDQPQHF; CDR3 DNA: TGTGCCAGCAGTCCGGGACAGAATGATCAGCCCCAGCATTTT
V gene: TRBV9; D gene: TRBD2; clone size: .; J gene: TRBJ2-2; CDR3 protein: CASAPTGGRSNTGELFF; CDR3 DNA: TGTGCCAGCGCTCCAACGGGGGGGCGGTCGAACACCGGGGAGCTGTTTTTT
V gene: TRBV9; D gene: .; clone size: .; J gene: TRBJ2-7; CDR3 protein: CASSGTGTEQYF; CDR3 DNA: TGTGCCAGCAGCGGTACAGGTACCGAGCAGTACTTC
V gene: TRBV6-2/TRBV6-3; D gene: TRBD2; clone size: .; J gene: TRBJ2-2; CDR3 protein: CASSYGLAGADTGELFF; CDR3 DNA: TGTGCCAGCAGTTACGGTTTAGCGGGAGCGGACACCGGGGAGCTGTTTTTT
V gene: TRBV5-1; D gene: .; clone size: .; J gene: TRBJ1-2; CDR3 protein: CASSVSDYYGYTF; CDR3 DNA: TGCGCCAGCAGCGTCAGCGATTACTATGGCTACACCTTC
V gene: TRBV3-1; D gene: .; clone size: once; J gene: TRBJ2-7; CDR3 protein: CASSPRVGPSYEQYF; CDR3 DNA: TGTGCCAGCAGCCCGCGGGTAGGCCCCTCCTACGAGCAGTACTTC
V gene: TRBV7-2; D gene: .; clone size: few; J gene: TRBJ1-1; CDR3 protein: CASSLFTVNTEAFF; CDR3 DNA: TGTGCCAGCAGCCTCTTCACAGTGAACACTGAAGCTTTCTTT
V gene: TRBV6-5; D gene: TRBD2; clone size: .; J gene: TRBJ2-7; CDR3 protein: CASSYRGRRSYEQYF; CDR3 DNA: TGTGCCAGCAGTTATCGCGGGAGGAGATCCTACGAGCAGTACTTC
V gene: TRBV20-1; D gene: TRBD1; clone size: .; J gene: TRBJ2-3; CDR3 protein: CSARDLKGATDTQYF; CDR3 DNA: TGCAGTGCTAGAGATCTAAAGGGGGCCACAGATACGCAGTATTTT
V gene: TRBV7-3; D gene: .; clone size: .; J gene: TRBJ1-6; CDR3 protein: CASSLRDRNNSPLHF; CDR3 DNA: TGTGCCAGCAGCTTACGTGACAGAAATAATTCACCCCTCCACTTT
V gene: TRBV9; D gene: TRBD1; clone size: few; J gene: TRBJ1-2; CDR3 protein: CASKGADMFYGYTF; CDR3 DNA: TGTGCCAGCAAGGGGGCGGATATGTTCTATGGCTACACCTTC
V gene: TRBV20-1; D gene: .; clone size: few; J gene: TRBJ2-7; CDR3 protein: CSASVAGQAYEQYF; CDR3 DNA: TGCAGTGCTAGCGTGGCAGGCCAGGCCTACGAGCAGTACTTC
V gene: TRBV10-2; D gene: .; clone size: many; J gene: TRBJ2-7; CDR3 protein: CASSESNFEGFTYEQYF; CDR3 DNA: TGCGCCAGCAGTGAGTCGAATTTTGAGGGGTTCACCTACGAGCAGTACTTC
V gene: TRBV6-1; D gene: TRBD1; clone size: .; J gene: TRBJ2-1; CDR3 protein: CASSEGRTGGYEQFF; CDR3 DNA: TGTGCCAGCAGTGAAGGGAGGACAGGGGGCTATGAGCAGTTCTTC
V gene: TRBV10-2; D gene: TRBD1; clone size: .; J gene: TRBJ2-3; CDR3 protein: CASRRMTGGAVDTQYF; CDR3 DNA: TGCGCCAGCAGGAGAATGACAGGGGGCGCGGTTGATACGCAGTATTTT
V gene: TRBV20-1; D gene: .; clone size: .; J gene: TRBJ1-5; CDR3 protein: CSARAGMGDQPQHF; CDR3 DNA: TGCAGTGCTAGAGCCGGGATGGGGGATCAGCCCCAGCATTTT
V gene: TRBV5-4; D gene: TRBD1; clone size: .; J gene: TRBJ1-4; CDR3 protein: CASSGTGAQNEKLFF; CDR3 DNA: TGTGCCAGCAGCGGAACAGGGGCTCAAAATGAAAAACTGTTTTTT
V gene: TRBV18; D gene: .; clone size: .; J gene: TRBJ1-2; CDR3 protein: CASSPLGTQTPNYGYTF; CDR3 DNA: TGTGCCAGCTCACCACTGGGGACCCAGACCCCTAACTATGGCTACACCTTC
V gene: TRBV5-6; D gene: .; clone size: .; J gene: TRBJ1-6; CDR3 protein: CASSLDGRRVPPLHF; CDR3 DNA: TGTGCCAGCAGCTTGGATGGCCGTCGAGTACCACCCCTCCACTTT
V gene: TRBV20-1; D gene: .; clone size: .; J gene: TRBJ1-1; CDR3 protein: CSASDGGSEAFF; CDR3 DNA: TGCAGTGCGTCAGACGGGGGATCTGAAGCTTTCTTT
V gene: TRBV7-2; D gene: .; clone size: .; J gene: TRBJ2-6; CDR3 protein: CASSSDRNSGANVLTF; CDR3 DNA: TGTGCCAGCAGCTCCGACAGGAACTCTGGGGCCAACGTCCTGACTTTC
V gene: TRBV20-1; D gene: .; clone size: .; J gene: TRBJ1-2; CDR3 protein: CSARRPGEGRAIRGYTF; CDR3 DNA: TGCAGTGCTAGAAGACCCGGGGAGGGAAGAGCAATTAGGGGCTACACCTTC
V gene: TRBV21-1; D gene: .; clone size: .; J gene: TRBJ2-5; CDR3 protein: CASSKRGMAQYF; CDR3 DNA: TGTGCCAGCAGCAAAAGGGGGATGGCCCAGTACTTC
V gene: TRBV28; D gene: .; clone size: once; J gene: TRBJ1-2; CDR3 protein: CASKTSANYGYTF; CDR3 DNA: TGTGCCAGCAAGACATCAGCTAACTATGGCTACACCTTC
V gene: TRBV28; D gene: TRBD1; clone size: .; J gene: TRBJ2-7; CDR3 protein: CASTEDTGQRKIQYF; CDR3 DNA: TGTGCCAGCACCGAGGATACGGGACAGCGTAAAATTCAGTACTTC
V gene: TRBV6-1; D gene: .; clone size: few; J gene: TRBJ2-5; CDR3 protein: CASNWVGGLETQYF; CDR3 DNA: TGTGCCAGCAATTGGGTGGGGGGCTTGGAGACCCAGTACTTC
V gene: TRBV10-2; D gene: .; clone size: .; J gene: TRBJ1-2; CDR3 protein: CASSESGGSNYGYTF; CDR3 DNA: TGCGCCAGCAGTGAGTCTGGGGGATCGAACTATGGCTACACCTTC
V gene: TRBV12-3/TRBV12-4; D gene: .; clone size: .; J gene: TRBJ2-5; CDR3 protein: CASRGAMEETQYF; CDR3 DNA: TGTGCCAGCAGGGGGGCGATGGAAGAGACCCAGTACTTC
V gene: TRBV5-5; D gene: .; clone size: .; J gene: TRBJ2-3; CDR3 protein: CASSWGTGGLDTQYF; CDR3 DNA: TGTGCCAGCAGCTGGGGCACCGGGGGATTAGATACGCAGTATTTT
V gene: TRBV7-2; D gene: TRBD2; clone size: once; J gene: TRBJ2-7; CDR3 protein: CASSLASGSSNEQYF; CDR3 DNA: TGTGCCAGCAGCTTAGCTAGCGGGAGTAGCAACGAGCAGTACTTC
V gene: TRBV27; D gene: .; clone size: .; J gene: TRBJ2-5; CDR3 protein: CASARGREETQYF; CDR3 DNA: TGTGCCAGCGCTAGGGGCAGGGAAGAGACCCAGTACTTC
V gene: TRBV20-1; D gene: TRBD1; clone size: .; J gene: TRBJ1-1; CDR3 protein: CRVTGGSEAFF; CDR3 DNA: TGCAGAGTTACAGGGGGTTCTGAAGCTTTCTTT
V gene: TRBV11-2; D gene: .; clone size: .; J gene: TRBJ2-5; CDR3 protein: CASGLLRLRGTQYF; CDR3 DNA: TGTGCCAGCGGCTTACTGAGATTGAGGGGGACCCAGTACTTC
V gene: TRBV29-1; D gene: .; clone size: .; J gene: TRBJ2-1; CDR3 protein: CSVGIGTSQETQFF; CDR3 DNA: TGCAGCGTTGGAATCGGGACATCCCAAGAGACCCAGTTCTTC
V gene: TRBV20-1; D gene: TRBD1; clone size: .; J gene: TRBJ2-1; CDR3 protein: CSASKAGGHEQFF; CDR3 DNA: TGCAGTGCTAGTAAAGCAGGGGGCCATGAGCAGTTCTTC
V gene: TRBV27; D gene: TRBD1; clone size: .; J gene: TRBJ1-2; CDR3 protein: CACSTNRDSFSYGYTF; CDR3 DNA: TGTGCCTGCAGCACTAACCGGGACAGCTTCTCCTATGGCTACACCTTC
V gene: TRBV6-2/TRBV6-3; D gene: .; clone size: few; J gene: TRBJ2-5; CDR3 protein: CASSSIRETQYF; CDR3 DNA: TGTGCCAGCAGTTCAATACGGGAGACCCAGTACTTC
V gene: TRBV2; D gene: .; clone size: .; J gene: TRBJ1-6; CDR3 protein: CASRDDGGNSPLHF; CDR3 DNA: TGTGCCAGCAGAGATGACGGGGGGAATTCACCCCTCCACTTT
V gene: TRBV6-6; D gene: .; clone size: .; J gene: TRBJ1-1; CDR3 protein: CASTIGGMNTEAFF; CDR3 DNA: TGTGCCAGCACAATCGGGGGCATGAACACTGAAGCTTTCTTT
V gene: TRBV5-4; D gene: TRBD2; clone size: few; J gene: TRBJ2-2; CDR3 protein: CASSRLAGGPGFTGELFF; CDR3 DNA: TGTGCCAGCAGCCGACTAGCGGGAGGGCCCGGTTTCACCGGGGAGCTGTTTTTT
V gene: TRBV28; D gene: TRBD2; clone size: .; J gene: TRBJ2-7; CDR3 protein: CASSTPGGSSYEQYF; CDR3 DNA: TGTGCCAGCAGCACCCCGGGCGGGAGCTCCTACGAGCAGTACTTC
V gene: TRBV27; D gene: .; clone size: few; J gene: TRBJ1-2; CDR3 protein: CASSFTANLYGYTF; CDR3 DNA: TGTGCCAGCAGTTTTACAGCTAACCTTTATGGCTACACCTTC
V gene: TRBV12-3/TRBV12-4; D gene: .; clone size: .; J gene: TRBJ2-1; CDR3 protein: CASSFTGALAEQFF; CDR3 DNA: TGTGCCAGCAGTTTTACGGGGGCTTTGGCTGAGCAGTTCTTC
V gene: TRBV12-3/TRBV12-4; D gene: TRBD1; clone size: .; J gene: TRBJ1-5; CDR3 protein: CASSLYQTDRSSRPQHF; CDR3 DNA: TGTGCCAGCAGTCTTTATCAGACGGACAGGAGCAGTCGGCCCCAGCATTTT
V gene: TRBV7-9; D gene: .; clone size: once; J gene: TRBJ2-3; CDR3 protein: CASSVLGNGESGTDTQYF; CDR3 DNA: TGTGCCAGCAGCGTCCTGGGAAACGGTGAAAGTGGCACAGATACGCAGTATTTT
V gene: TRBV5-1; D gene: .; clone size: .; J gene: TRBJ2-7; CDR3 protein: CASSPNSYGTYSYEQYF; CDR3 DNA: TGCGCCAGCAGCCCTAACTCGTATGGGACGTACTCCTACGAGCAGTACTTC